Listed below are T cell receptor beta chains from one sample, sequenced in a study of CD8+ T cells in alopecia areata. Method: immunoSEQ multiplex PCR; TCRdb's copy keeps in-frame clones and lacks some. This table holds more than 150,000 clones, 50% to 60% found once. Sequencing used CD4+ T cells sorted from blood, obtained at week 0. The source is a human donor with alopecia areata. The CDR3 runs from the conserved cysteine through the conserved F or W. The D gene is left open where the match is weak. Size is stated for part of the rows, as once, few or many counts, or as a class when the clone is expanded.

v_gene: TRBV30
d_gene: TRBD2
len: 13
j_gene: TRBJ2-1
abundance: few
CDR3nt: TGTGCCTGGACCCCTGGGAGGGCGAATGAGCAGTTCTTC
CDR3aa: CAWTPGRANEQFF

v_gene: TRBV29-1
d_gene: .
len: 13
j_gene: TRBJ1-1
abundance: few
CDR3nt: TGCAGCACTAGACAGAATTCGAACACTGAAGCTTTCTTT
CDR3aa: CSTRQNSNTEAFF

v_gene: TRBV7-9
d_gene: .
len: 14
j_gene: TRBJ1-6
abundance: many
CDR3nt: TGTGCCAGCAGCTTAGATCAGGGTAATTCACCCCTCCACTTT
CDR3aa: CASSLDQGNSPLHF

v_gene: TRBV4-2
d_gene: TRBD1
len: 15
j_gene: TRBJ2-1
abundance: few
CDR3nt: TGTGCCAGCAGCCAAGGACAGGGTAGCTACAATGAGCAGTTCTTC
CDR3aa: CASSQGQGSYNEQFF

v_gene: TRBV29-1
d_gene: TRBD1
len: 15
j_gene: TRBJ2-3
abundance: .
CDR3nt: TGCAGCGTTGCTCGAGGGACAGGGGGTTTAGATACGCAGTATTTT
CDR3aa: CSVARGTGGLDTQYF

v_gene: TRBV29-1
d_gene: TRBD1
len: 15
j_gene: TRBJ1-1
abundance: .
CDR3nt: TGCAGCGTTGTTGGAGGCCGGACAGGGAACACTGAAGCTTTCTTT
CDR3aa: CSVVGGRTGNTEAFF

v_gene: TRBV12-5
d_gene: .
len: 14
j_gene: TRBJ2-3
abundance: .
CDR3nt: TGTGCTAGTGGTTTGGTACTTCGCGCAGATACGCAGTATTTT
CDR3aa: CASGLVLRADTQYF

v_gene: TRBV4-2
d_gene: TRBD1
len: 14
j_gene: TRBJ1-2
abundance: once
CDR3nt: TGTGCCAGCAGCCGGGGACAGCTGGGCTATGGCTACACCTTC
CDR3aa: CASSRGQLGYGYTF

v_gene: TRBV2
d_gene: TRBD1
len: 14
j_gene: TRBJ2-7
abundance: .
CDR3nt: TGTGCCAGCAGTCCCCGGGACAGGGGGTCCGAGCAGTACTTC
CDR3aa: CASSPRDRGSEQYF

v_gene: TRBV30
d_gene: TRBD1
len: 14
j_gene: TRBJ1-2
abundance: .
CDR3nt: TGTGCCTGGAGCGTTACCTGGACAGGGAGTGGCTACACCTTC
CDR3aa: CAWSVTWTGSGYTF

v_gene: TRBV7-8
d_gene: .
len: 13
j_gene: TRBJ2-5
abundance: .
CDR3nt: TGTGCCAGCAGCTTGGGACTCCAAGAGACCCAGTACTTC
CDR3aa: CASSLGLQETQYF

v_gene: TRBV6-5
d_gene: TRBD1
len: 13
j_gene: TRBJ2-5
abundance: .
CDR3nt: TGTGCCAGCAGGGGCCGGGACAGAGAGACCCAGTACTTC
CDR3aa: CASRGRDRETQYF

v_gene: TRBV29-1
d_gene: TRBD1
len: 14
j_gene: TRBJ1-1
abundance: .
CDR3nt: TGCAGCGCCCGTCCCGGGACAGGGAACACTGAAGCTTTCTTT
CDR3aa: CSARPGTGNTEAFF

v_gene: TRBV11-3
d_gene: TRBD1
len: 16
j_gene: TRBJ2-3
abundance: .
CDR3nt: TGTGCCAGCAGCTTAAGTTGGACAGGGTCTGCAGATACGCAGTATTTT
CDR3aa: CASSLSWTGSADTQYF

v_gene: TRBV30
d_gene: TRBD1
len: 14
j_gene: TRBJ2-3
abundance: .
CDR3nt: TGTGCCGCGACCTGGGACAGGGACACAGATACGCAGTATTTT
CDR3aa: CAATWDRDTDTQYF

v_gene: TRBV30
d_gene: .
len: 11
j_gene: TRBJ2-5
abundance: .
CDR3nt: TGTGCCTGGAGCCCACAAGAGACCCAGTACTTC
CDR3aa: CAWSPQETQYF

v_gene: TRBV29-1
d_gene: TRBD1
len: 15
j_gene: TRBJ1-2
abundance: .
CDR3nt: TGCAGCTCCTGGGGCGCCGGACAGGCAAACTATGGCTACACCTTC
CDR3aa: CSSWGAGQANYGYTF